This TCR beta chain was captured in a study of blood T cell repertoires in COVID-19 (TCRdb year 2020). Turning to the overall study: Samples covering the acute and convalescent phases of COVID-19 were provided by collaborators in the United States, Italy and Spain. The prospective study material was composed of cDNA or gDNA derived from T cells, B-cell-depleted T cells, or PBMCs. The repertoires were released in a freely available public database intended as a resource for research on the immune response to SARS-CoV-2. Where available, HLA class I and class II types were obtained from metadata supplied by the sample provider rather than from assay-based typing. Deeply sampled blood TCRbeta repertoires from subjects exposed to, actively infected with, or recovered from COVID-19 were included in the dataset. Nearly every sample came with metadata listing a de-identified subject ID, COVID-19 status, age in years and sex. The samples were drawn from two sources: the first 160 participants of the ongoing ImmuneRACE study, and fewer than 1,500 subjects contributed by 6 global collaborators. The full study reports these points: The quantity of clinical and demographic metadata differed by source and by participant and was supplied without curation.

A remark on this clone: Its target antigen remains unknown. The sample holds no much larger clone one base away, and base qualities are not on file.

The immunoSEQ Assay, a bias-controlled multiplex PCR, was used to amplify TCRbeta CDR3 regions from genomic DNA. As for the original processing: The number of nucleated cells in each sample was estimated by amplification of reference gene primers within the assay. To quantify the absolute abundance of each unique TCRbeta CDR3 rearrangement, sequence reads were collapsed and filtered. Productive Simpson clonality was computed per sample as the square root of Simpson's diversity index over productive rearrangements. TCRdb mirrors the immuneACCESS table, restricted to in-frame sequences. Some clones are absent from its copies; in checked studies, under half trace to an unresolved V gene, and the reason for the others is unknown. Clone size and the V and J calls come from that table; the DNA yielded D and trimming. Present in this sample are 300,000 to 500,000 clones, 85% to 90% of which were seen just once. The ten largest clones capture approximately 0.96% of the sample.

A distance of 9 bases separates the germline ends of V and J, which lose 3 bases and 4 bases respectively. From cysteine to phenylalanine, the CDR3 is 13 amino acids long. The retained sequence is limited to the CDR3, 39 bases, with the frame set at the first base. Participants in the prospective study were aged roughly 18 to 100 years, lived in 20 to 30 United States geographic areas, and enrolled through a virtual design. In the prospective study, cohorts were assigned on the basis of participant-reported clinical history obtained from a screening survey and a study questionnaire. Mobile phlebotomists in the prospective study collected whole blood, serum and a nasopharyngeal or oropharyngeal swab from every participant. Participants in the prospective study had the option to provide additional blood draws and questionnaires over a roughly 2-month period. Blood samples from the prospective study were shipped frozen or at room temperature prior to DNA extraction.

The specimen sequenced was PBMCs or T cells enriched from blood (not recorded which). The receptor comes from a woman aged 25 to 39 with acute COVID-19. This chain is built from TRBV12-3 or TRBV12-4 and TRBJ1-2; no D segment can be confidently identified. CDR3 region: CASSFEVGYGYTF. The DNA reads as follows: TGTGCCAGCAGTTTTGAGGTGGGCTATGGCTACACCTTC.